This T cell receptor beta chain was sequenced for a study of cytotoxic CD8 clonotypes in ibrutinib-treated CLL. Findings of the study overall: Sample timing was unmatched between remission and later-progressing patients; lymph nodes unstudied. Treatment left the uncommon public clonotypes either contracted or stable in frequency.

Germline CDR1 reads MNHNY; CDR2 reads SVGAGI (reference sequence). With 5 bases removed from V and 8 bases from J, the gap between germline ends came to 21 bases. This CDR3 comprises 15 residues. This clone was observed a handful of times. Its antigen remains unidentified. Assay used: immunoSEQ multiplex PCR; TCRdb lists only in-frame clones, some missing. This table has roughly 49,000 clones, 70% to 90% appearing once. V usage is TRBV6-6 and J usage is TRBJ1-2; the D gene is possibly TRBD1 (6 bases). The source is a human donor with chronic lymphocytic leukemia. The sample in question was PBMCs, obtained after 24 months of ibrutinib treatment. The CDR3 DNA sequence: TGTGCCAGCAGTATCTCAGGGGAAGGGACTAACGGCTACACCTTC. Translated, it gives CASSISGEGTNGYTF.